This entry features one TCR beta chain sequence. Cohort allocation depended upon clinical history that participants reported. Profiled with immunoSEQ multiplex PCR; TCRdb holds only in-frame clones, not every one. In the table there are roughly 250,000 clones, approximately 88% of which are singletons. The sample is drawn from a study of blood T cell repertoires in COVID-19. Study details: The United States, Italy and Spain provided the acute and convalescent COVID-19 samples.

The CDR3 is 15 amino acids. Germline V lookup: CDR1 LGHDT, CDR2 YNNKEL (reference sequence). Trimming stripped 1 base from V and 2 bases from J, with 10 bases between. The specimen was PBMCs or T cells enriched from blood (not recorded which). The chain recombines TRBV3-1 (or the pseudogene TRBV3-2) with TRBJ2-3; D ambiguous. This sequence was found in a middle-aged woman with acute COVID-19. For the CDR3, the DNA is TGTGCCAGCAGCCAAGCAGGCGTTTCCACAGATACGCAGTATTTT. Protein: CASSQAGVSTDTQYF.